This T cell receptor beta chain is from a study of cytomegalovirus exposure and HLA in healthy donors (dated by TCRdb to about 2017). Broadly, across the study: According to an earlier analysis of 587 of the donors, about 179 million T cells yielded approximately 120 million unique TCR beta sequences and around 280 Gb of sequence data. Typing coverage varied by locus: 629-630 donors for A, B, C, DRB1 and DQB1; about 520 for DQA1; about 570 for DPA1; roughly 450 for DPB1. Of the roughly 400 genotyped donors, less than 85% were placed in the genetic ancestry cluster associated with self-reported Caucasian donors. The study used immunosequencing to profile the T cell repertoires of 666 subjects and linked those repertoires to cytomegalovirus serostatus. The study combined high-throughput TCR immunosequencing, statistical association of individual TCRs with disease status, and machine learning to predict cytomegalovirus infection status. Roughly five DR-DQ haplotypes were handled as single units for association and clustering, since linkage in the cohort was strong. An early release covering more than 500 HLA-typed donors comprised approximately 300 gigabases of sequencing data and some 79 million unique TCR sequences. A later analysis re-analyzed previously published TCR beta repertoires from roughly 600 donors and added high-resolution HLA genotyping to study TCR occurrence patterns. Both class I and class II loci were covered by HLA typing, at four-digit resolution. The later analysis used no new phenotypic data to find candidate immune exposures, relying instead on TCR beta sequences and their occurrence across donors. In addition to the first cohort of 650 to 800 subjects, a separate validation cohort of 120 different subjects was used. In a later genetic analysis, genome-wide SNP genotypes for about 60% of the 666 donors were used, and that subset was treated as a discovery cohort. The study aimed to test whether cataloging public T cell receptors could reveal signatures of past pathogen exposure. Donor age, sex, ethnicity and CMV serostatus were collected together with the repertoire data. Among some 400 genotyped donors of the cohort, an average of roughly 240,000 unique TCR beta nucleotide sequences were sequenced per donor, about a sixth of them non-productive. Every discovery cohort repertoire had been produced on one sequencing platform. An earlier analysis of several hundred of the donors used high-throughput TCR beta sequencing to judge whether each TCR beta V gene segment behaved as functional or pseudogenic.

The cohort was made up of hundreds of healthy bone marrow donors. Cohort members were all nominally healthy when sampled, although unrecorded immune exposures were likely present. The donor was CMV seronegative and belonged to the group of 350 to 400 seronegative cohort members. A peripheral blood sample was collected from each donor, and TCR beta sequencing was performed on peripheral blood mononuclear cells. Genomic DNA was extracted from the blood cell samples with the Qiagen DNeasy Blood Extraction Kit. V lost 10 bases and J lost 2 bases; the stretch between them is 12 bases long. Taken from cysteine to phenylalanine, the CDR3 has 12 residues. Only CDR3 DNA remains: 36 bases, in frame from the first base. CDR1 is given as MDHEN and CDR2 as SYDVKM, both from the germline V gene. Library preparation used the immunoSEQ multiplex PCR assay. For the multiplex PCR, a mixture combining 60 forward primers for TCR Vbeta segments and 13 reverse primers for TCR Jbeta segments was used. The CDR3 region of rearranged TCR beta genes was amplified from genomic DNA with a multiplex PCR assay. The amplified TCR beta libraries were sequenced on the Illumina HiSeq System as 87-base-pair reads. Per the original workflow: In a later analysis, roughly 80 million unique TCR beta chains were counted across the approximately 640 repertoires, and around 11 million of these chains were shared by at least two donors. A nearest-neighbor algorithm error-corrected the raw reads and collapsed the reads into unique sequences, merging closely related sequences to remove PCR and sequencing errors. V, D and J gene segments were assigned by aligning CDR3 sequences to IMGT reference sequences. For a sequence to be retained, a match of at least six nucleotides to both a V gene segment and a J gene segment was required. A rearrangement was called productive if the CDR3 had no stop codons and remained in frame with V and J, and every other rearrangement was called non-productive. Following IMGT convention, CDR3 was defined as the stretch from the second conserved V-encoded cysteine up to the conserved J-encoded phenylalanine. Sequences without an unambiguous match to a single V gene segment were excluded from the earlier analysis of almost 600 of the donors. In an earlier analysis of several hundred of the donors, V segments were called functional above 56.7% productive rearrangements and were called segregating when the between-donor standard deviation exceeded 5%. A statistical classification framework was built for diagnosing cytomegalovirus status from the catalog of TCR beta chain sequences. A later analysis assigned V and J genes by comparing TCR nucleotide sequences with IMGT/GENE-DB human TR gene sequences. In a later analysis, CDR3 sequences and most-parsimonious VDJ recombination scenarios were assigned using the TCRdist pipeline. In a later analysis, each TCR beta chain was defined by its CDR3 amino acid sequence together with its V-gene family, and reads without a unique V-gene family were excluded. As a way to deal with suspected cross-contamination and a sequencing artifact, a later analysis dropped 640 or so nucleotide sequences that were highly shared and had low generation probability. For each public chain, a later analysis derived a clonal expansion index from normalized ranks of inferred template counts within each repertoire. A later analysis computed generation probabilities with a VDJ recombination model fitted to out-of-frame rearrangements, and checked the results against IGoR. In a later analysis, hypergeometric tests were used to score TCR-TCR, TCR-HLA and TCR-CMV co-occurrence, with a repertoire-size bias correction applied to TCR pairs. A later analysis estimated false discovery rates by permuting HLA or CMV assignments 20 times. In a later analysis, co-occurring TCRs were grouped with DBSCAN, and TCRdist sequence similarity was added when clustering was performed within HLA-allele-positive subsets. Repertoires with fewer than 30,000 or more than 120,000 public chains, plus five repertoires with anomalous nucleotide sharing, were excluded from co-occurrence clustering. What TCRdb holds here is the immuneACCESS table cut down to in-frame rearrangements. Part of the clones is not present; checked against another copy, under half of the missing clones reflect an unresolved V gene, and the others are unexplained. That table supplies the V and J calls and clone size; D and trimming were determined from the DNA. The sample table contains around 110,000 clones; only one count was recorded for about four fifths of them. The ten biggest clones cover about 3.9% of the sample.

Overall results and qualifications from the work: In a later analysis, most CMV-associated TCR beta chains were found to appear HLA-restricted, with HLA associations seemingly driven largely by CMV exposure. The classifier was reported to diagnose cytomegalovirus status with high specificity and sensitivity in both the original and validation cohorts. In a later analysis, several top co-occurrence clusters were reported to appear linked to parvovirus B19, influenza, CMV and Epstein-Barr virus. Because some donors lacked HLA typing at each locus, the association tests relied only on the typed subset. Three of the identified cytomegalovirus-associated TCR beta chains were confirmed in vitro to be specific for cytomegalovirus antigens. According to the authors, the approach could potentially be generalized to other disease states and immunological phenotypes. Presence/absence analyses assumed roughly uniform sequencing depth across donors, an assumption that may not hold. Some IMGT-functional V segments, including TRBV6-2 and TRBV6-3, could not be distinguished by the 87-base-pair reads and were therefore excluded. The study listed 150 to 200 TCR beta chains as associated with cytomegalovirus. Correlated functional status among segregating V segments might be attributable to linkage disequilibrium, but an unknown experimental factor could not be ruled out. A later genetic analysis associated a missense DCLRE1C variant with V-gene and J-gene trimming of TCR beta chains, and an independent cohort replicated the association. A further reported finding was that TCR beta sequences accurately predicted the HLA-A and HLA-B alleles for most subjects in the first cohort. In an earlier analysis of roughly 560 of the donors, most TCR beta V segments were observed in productive rearrangements about 87% or about 30% of the time, broadly matching IMGT annotations. Across donors, most TCR sequences were observed very rarely, whereas some public TCRs were present in many individuals. Because counts were too low, roughly 16 rarely observed V segments, including chromosome 9 orphons, were excluded from the earlier analysis of some 590 of the donors. Specific HLA alleles were associated with some 15,000 TCR beta sequences at a false discovery rate of 0.05 in a later analysis. In a later analysis, HLA-associated TCR beta chains were found to be more clonally expanded and to have lower generation probabilities than equally common non-associated chains. A group of highly shared sequence variants was considered likely to be a technical artifact of the sequencing pipeline. For the cohort, immune exposure information was limited to CMV serostatus. This cohort had only TCR beta chains sequenced, and the lack of alpha or paired-chain data limited which features could be detected. Assigning TCR associations to individual alleles was difficult when HLA alleles, especially DR and DQ, strongly co-occurred. According to a later analysis, TCR association rates differed among HLA loci, with DRB1 alleles showing the most associated TCRs and HLA-C alleles showing the fewest. A later genetic analysis reported fewer N-insertions in productive TCRs among donors in an Asian-associated ancestry cluster than the roughly 670-donor mean.

Concerning this clone: Its cognate antigen has yet to be identified. No much larger clone exists at a distance of one base, and base qualities are not known.

The sequencing input was PBMCs. This chain joins TRBV28 to TRBJ2-7; TRBD1 is possibly the D segment (6 matching bases). The source is a woman aged 25 to 39 in good health and CMV-seronegative. The CDR3 is CATFGQPYEQYF. The sequenced DNA is TGTGCCACCTTCGGACAGCCCTACGAGCAGTACTTC.